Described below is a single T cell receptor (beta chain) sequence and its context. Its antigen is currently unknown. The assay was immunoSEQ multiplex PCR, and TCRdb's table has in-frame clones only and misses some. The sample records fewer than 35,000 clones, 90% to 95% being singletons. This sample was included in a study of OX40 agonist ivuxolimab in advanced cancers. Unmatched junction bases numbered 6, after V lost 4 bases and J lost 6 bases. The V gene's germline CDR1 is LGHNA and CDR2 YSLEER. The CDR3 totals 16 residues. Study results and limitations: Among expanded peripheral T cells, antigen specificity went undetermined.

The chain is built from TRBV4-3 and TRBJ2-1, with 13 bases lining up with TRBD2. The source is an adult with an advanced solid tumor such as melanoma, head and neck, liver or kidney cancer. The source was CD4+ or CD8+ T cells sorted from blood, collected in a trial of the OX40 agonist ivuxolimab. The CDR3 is CASSPRTSGSPNEQFF. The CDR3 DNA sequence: TGCGCCAGCAGCCCCAGGACTAGCGGGAGCCCCAATGAGCAGTTCTTC.